One and the same sample provided the 7 T cell receptor beta chains below, sequenced in a study of T-cell reconstitution after alpha-beta-depleted transplantation in children. Construction of the TCRbeta library involved unique molecular identifiers. TCRdb reprocessed the PCR reads via MiXCR and lists one record per CDR3 protein. The sample yields about 540,000 distinct CDR3 sequences, about 17% seen once. Specimen: PBMCs from the stem cell graft donor, collected from the stem cell graft. The receptors originated from a human donor who donated a stem cell graft to a child with acute lymphoblastic leukemia.

There are a few counts of this clonotype. This sequence joins TRBV7-3 and TRBJ2-5, with D unresolved. The CDR3 sequence is 15 residues long. CDR1 and CDR2 from the germline V gene are SGHTA and FQGTGA. The germline V and J ends were trimmed by 2 bases and 2 bases, with 12 bases remaining between them. DNA for the CDR3: TGTGCCAGCAGCTTAGGGGTCTCTACTCAAGAGACCCAGTACTTC. Its translation: CASSLGVSTQETQYF.

This chain joins TRBV5-5 and TRBJ2-7, with D possibly being TRBD2 (6 bases). The germline CDR1 and CDR2 sequences are SGHKS and YYEKEE (reference sequence). The CDR3 loop spans 16 amino acids. The V and J ends lost 0 bases and 0 bases respectively, with 13 bases between them. The CDR3 DNA follows: TGTGCCAGCAGCTTGGGAGGTGGCGGGGTCTCCTACGAGCAGTACTTC. Translated, it gives CASSLGGGGVSYEQYF.

This clonotype was seen only a few times. The V call is TRBV4-2, the J call TRBJ2-5, with 15 bases aligning to TRBD2. The CDR3 consists of 18 residues. The germline V gene has CDR1 LGHNA and CDR2 YNFKEQ. V dropped 2 bases and J dropped 5; count of bases not matched to a gene: 9. CDR3 nucleotides: TGTGCCAGCAGCCAAAGAGGGGGACTAGCGGGAGGCTGGGAGACCCAGTACTTC. Its protein product is CASSQRGGLAGGWETQYF.

This clonotype has more than one count but fewer than ten. The V gene is TRBV20-1, the J gene TRBJ2-2; D remains ambiguous. Germline lookup yields CDR1 DFQATT and CDR2 SNEGSKA (reference sequence). Deletions cut 5 bases from V and 1 base from J, with 8 bases between. The CDR3 totals 13 residues. The CDR3 DNA follows: TGCAGTGCTCAGCCGGTGAACACCGGGGAGCTGTTTTTT. Its translation: CSAQPVNTGELFF.

J is TRBJ2-5 and V is TRBV5-1, with TRBD1 as a possible D gene (5 bases). In germline, CDR1 is SGHRS, CDR2 YFSETQ. The CDR3 extends over 13 amino acids. V was trimmed by 4 bases and J by 2 bases, leaving 9 bases between them. CDR3 loop: CASSHAGQETQYF. In nucleotides, the CDR3 is TGCGCCAGCAGCCACGCAGGGCAAGAGACCCAGTACTTC. The variable domain in full, completed from reference TRBV5-1 and TRBJ2-5, reads KAGVTQTPRYLIKTRGQQVTLSCSPISGHRSVSWYQQTPGQGLQFLFEYFSETQRNKGNFPGRFSGRQFSNSRSEMNVSTLELGDSALYLCASSHAGQETQYFGPGTRLLVL.

The table lists this clonotype with a few counts. The chain has TRBV5-5 and TRBJ2-1, with D maybe TRBD2 (6 bases). Trimming cost V 4 bases and J 3 bases, with 11 bases left between them. This CDR3 region has 14 residues. CDR1 and CDR2 from the germline V gene are SGHKS and YYEKEE (reference sequence). In DNA, the CDR3 is TGTGCCAGCAGCATCGGGGGACTCTACAATGAGCAGTTCTTC. It specifies CASSIGGLYNEQFF.

This clonotype occurred a few times. This chain joins TRBV4-1 and TRBJ1-1; tentatively, D is TRBD1 (6 bases). The germline CDR1 and CDR2 sequences are MGHRA and YSYEKL. The CDR3 is 13 amino acids. V lost 2 bases, J lost 4 bases, and 8 bases lay in between. This CDR3 is CASSQTGTTEAFF. The CDR3 bases are TGCGCCAGCAGCCAAACAGGGACCACTGAAGCTTTCTTT.